The present T cell receptor beta chain was sequenced within a study of blood T cell repertoires in COVID-19. Study as a whole: Material from acute and convalescent COVID-19 was sourced from the United States, Italy and Spain.

CDR1 and CDR2 from the germline V gene are SGHRS and YFSETQ. V was cut by 5 bases and J by 0 bases, with 18 bases left in between. The CDR3 length is 18 residues. Original processing notes: The authors estimated nucleated cell counts from reference gene primer amplification. The protocol was immunoSEQ multiplex PCR, while the TCRdb copy is restricted to in-frame clones and leaves out a portion. D and trimming come from the DNA, and the V and J calls and clone size come from that table. The sample includes some 190,000 clones, roughly 85% of them seen just once. The sequence was obtained from a woman of 80 years or more with acute or convalescent COVID-19. The rearrangement joins TRBV5-1 to TRBJ2-6, with D perhaps TRBD2 (5 bases). The sequencing input was peripheral blood. CDR3: CASSYLSGSSSGANVLTF. The CDR3 coding sequence is TGCGCCAGCAGTTACCTGTCGGGATCGAGCTCTGGGGCCAACGTCCTGACTTTC.